This entry describes one TCR beta chain. The data are from a study of blood T cells in healthy people across ages. The V segment lost 1 base and the J segment 3 bases; nucleotides outside the gene matches: 9. The CDR3 length is 17 residues. Germline V gives CDR1 DFQATT, CDR2 SNEGSKA (reference sequence). Sample-barcoded 5' priming and a J-beta primer mix drove a second PCR of 7 to 11 cycles. TCRdb fed the 5' RACE reads into MiXCR, producing one record per CDR3 protein. The table has 550,000 to 750,000 distinct CDR3 sequences, around a fifth seen once. The sequenced material came from blood. The V and J genes are TRBV20-1 and TRBJ2-1, with 10 nucleotides matching TRBD2. The sequence was obtained from a man between 65 and 85 years old in good health. The CDR3 region has the DNA TGCAGTGCTAGAGGCCTAGCGGGAGCCTCCTACTACAATGAGCAGTTCTTC. Amino acid sequence: CSARGLAGASYYNEQFF.